A single T cell receptor beta chain is shown here with its context. What it binds is unknown. This sample was taken from a study of T-cell memory formation after mild COVID-19. V was shortened by 0 bases and J by 4 bases, with 19 bases between the two germline ends. Germline loops: CDR1 SGHRS, CDR2 YFSETQ. The CDR3 runs 17 residues. MiXCR, applied by TCRdb to the 5' RACE reads, yields one record per CDR3 protein. Of approximately 300,000 distinct CDR3 sequences in the sample, 15% to 20% were seen once. Study-level results: Pre-infection memory carried some responding clones, suggesting that cross-reactive memory joined. Clones that contracted from day 15 to 85 had balanced CD4/CD8; later expanders were CD4+ biased.

Sequencing input: PBMCs or a T cell subset sorted from them (not recorded which). The rearrangement links TRBV5-1 to TRBJ1-2, with a possible D match to TRBD1 (5 bases). This sequence was found in a man between 18 and 29 years old who had mild COVID-19 (a few samples of this study predate the infection). Cell type and time point are not known. CDR3: CASSLARAGVGGYGYTF. The CDR3 DNA is TGCGCCAGCAGCTTGGCCCGCGCGGGGGTCGGTGGCTATGGCTACACCTTC.